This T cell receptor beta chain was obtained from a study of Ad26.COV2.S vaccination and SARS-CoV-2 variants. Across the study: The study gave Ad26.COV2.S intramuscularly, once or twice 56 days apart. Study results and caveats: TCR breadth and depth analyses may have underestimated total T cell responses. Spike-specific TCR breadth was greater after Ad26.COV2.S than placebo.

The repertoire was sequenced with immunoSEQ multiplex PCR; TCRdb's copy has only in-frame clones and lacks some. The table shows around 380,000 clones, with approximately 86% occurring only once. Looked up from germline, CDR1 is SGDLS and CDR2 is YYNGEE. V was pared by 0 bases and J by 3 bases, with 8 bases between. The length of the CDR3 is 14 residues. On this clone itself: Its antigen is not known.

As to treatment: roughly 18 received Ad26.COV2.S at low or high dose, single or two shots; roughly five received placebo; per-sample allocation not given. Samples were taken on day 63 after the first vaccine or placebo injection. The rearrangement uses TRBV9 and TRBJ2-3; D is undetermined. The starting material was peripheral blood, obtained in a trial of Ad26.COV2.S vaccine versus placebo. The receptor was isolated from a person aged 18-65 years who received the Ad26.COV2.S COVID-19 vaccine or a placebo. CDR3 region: CASSVATGTDTQYF. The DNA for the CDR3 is TGTGCCAGCAGCGTAGCTACCGGGACAGATACGCAGTATTTT.